The 14 T cell receptor beta chains listed next were all sequenced from one sample in a study of control samples from healthy donors and cancer patients. Assay: immunoSEQ multiplex PCR; the TCRdb copy retains only in-frame clones and omits some. The table lists about 120,000 clones, about 86% of them singletons. The source material was blood. The receptors originated from a young man in good health.

The CDR3 spells CASSQEGQGDYGYTF. In DNA form, the CDR3 reads TGTGCCAGCAGCCAAGAGGGACAGGGGGACTATGGCTACACCTTC. The V gene is TRBV4-2, the J gene TRBJ1-2; TRBD1 matches at 11 bases. Unmatched junction bases numbered 0, after V lost 0 bases and J lost 3 bases. Germline V CDR1 and CDR2: LGHNA, YNFKEQ. This CDR3 is built from 15 residues.

The rearrangement uses TRBV24-1 and TRBJ1-2; D perhaps matches TRBD1 (5 bases). Germline V CDR1 and CDR2: KGHDR, SFDVKD. V lost 4 bases and J 2 bases, leaving 10 bases between the germline ends. The CDR3 is 14 amino acids. CDR3 amino acids: CATSEGLENYGYTF. The CDR3 DNA reads as TGTGCCACCAGTGAGGGACTGGAGAACTATGGCTACACCTTC.

In its sample, this clone was seen once. The J gene is TRBJ2-5, the V gene TRBV5-1; D perhaps matches TRBD1 (6 bases). V was clipped by 4 bases and J by 3 bases, with 10 bases between them. This CDR3 is built from 13 residues. Per germline, CDR1 SGHRS and CDR2 YFSETQ. DNA for the CDR3: TGCGCCAGCAGCGGGGGCCGAGAAGAGACCCAGTACTTC. It specifies CASSGGREETQYF.

The chain is built from TRBV5-5 and TRBJ1-1, with D unclear. Trimming left V 5 bases short and J 0 bases short, with 14 bases between. The CDR3 has 15 amino acids. CDR1 and CDR2 from the germline V gene are SGHKS and YYEKEE (reference sequence). The CDR3 protein is CASSNRRGVNTEAFF. CDR3 coding DNA: TGTGCCAGCAGTAATAGGCGAGGAGTGAACACTGAAGCTTTCTTT.

In its sample, this clone was seen a few times. The chain combines TRBV11-2 with TRBJ2-3, with 8 bases matching TRBD2. The germline V gene encodes CDR1 SGHAT and CDR2 FQNNGV. Trimming at V came to 7 bases and at J to 4 bases, leaving 7 bases not matched to a gene. This CDR3 has 14 residues. The CDR3 loop reads CASNSGGGPDTQYF. The CDR3 DNA reads as TGTGCCAGCAACAGCGGGGGAGGTCCAGATACGCAGTATTTT. The full variable domain, with the rest looked up from reference TRBV11-2 and TRBJ2-3, is EAGVAQSPRYKIIEKRQSVAFWCNPISGHATLYWYQQILGQGPKLLIQFQNNGVVDDSQLPKDRFSAERLKGVDSTLKIQPAKLEDSAVYLCASNSGGGPDTQYFGPGTRLTVL.

The V call is TRBV15, the J call TRBJ1-2; a possible D gene is TRBD1 (5 bases). The CDR3 is 17 amino acids. Germline values: CDR1 LNHNV, CDR2 YYDKDF (reference sequence). V lost 1 base, J lost 4 bases, and 19 bases lay in between. The CDR3 reads CATSRGFLEGMSYGYTF. The DNA for the CDR3 is TGTGCCACCAGCAGAGGATTTTTAGAGGGGATGAGCTATGGCTACACCTTC.

This chain links TRBV2 with TRBJ1-1, with D unclear. The germline V and J ends were trimmed by 7 bases and 7 bases, with 7 bases remaining between them. The CDR3 is made up of 10 amino acids. The V gene's germline CDR1 is SNHLY and CDR2 FYNNEI. The CDR3 here is CASISLEAFF. As DNA, the CDR3 is TGTGCCAGCATTTCTCTTGAAGCTTTCTTT.

The chain carries TRBV4-2 and TRBJ2-3; 7 bases map to TRBD1. The CDR3 sequence is 16 residues long. Germline V gene data show CDR1 as LGHNA and CDR2 as YNFKEQ. The V segment lost 0 bases and the J segment 4 bases; nucleotides outside the gene matches: 7. CDR3 DNA: TGTGCCAGCAGCCAAGAGAGACAGGGCCCGTCAGATACGCAGTATTTT. This codes for CASSQERQGPSDTQYF.

This chain joins TRBV27 and TRBJ1-1; D unclear. Germline CDR1 and CDR2: MNHEY and SMNVEV (reference sequence). CDR3 length: 13 amino acids. Deletions cut 0 bases from V and 6 bases from J, with 8 bases between. CDR3 nucleotides: TGTGCCAGCAGTTTATCGGCCAATGCTGAAGCTTTCTTT. This translates into CASSLSANAEAFF.

V gene TRBV3-1 (or the pseudogene TRBV3-2) combines with J gene TRBJ1-6; D remains unclear. CDR1 LGHDT and CDR2 YNNKEL come from the germline V gene (reference sequence). The V end was cut by 5 bases, the J end by 0 bases, with 2 bases between. There are 13 residues in the CDR3. CDR3 sequence reads: CASSGSYNSPLHF. The CDR3 nucleotides read TGTGCCAGCAGCGGCTCCTATAATTCACCCCTCCACTTT.

The J gene is TRBJ2-2, the V gene TRBV5-4; D might be TRBD2 (7 bases). The germline gives CDR1 SGHNT, CDR2 YYREEE (reference sequence). CDR3 length: 17 residues. V was clipped by 0 bases and J by 3 bases, with 15 bases between them. This CDR3 reads CASSLAFRGAHTGELFF. The CDR3 bases are TGTGCCAGCAGCTTGGCCTTTCGGGGGGCCCACACCGGGGAGCTGTTTTTT.

This clone came up once. The chain couples TRBV5-6 to TRBJ1-5; D remains ambiguous. This CDR3 has 15 residues. Germline loops: CDR1 SGHDT, CDR2 YYEEEE. The V and J ends lost 2 bases and 2 bases respectively, with 11 bases between them. CDR3: CASSLWGIRNQPQHF. For the CDR3, the DNA is TGTGCCAGCAGCTTATGGGGAATCCGCAATCAGCCCCAGCATTTT.

In this sample, this clone turned up a few times. The chain joins TRBV19 to TRBJ2-7; TRBD1 might be the D (5 bases). CDR3 length: 16 amino acids. Per germline, CDR1 LNHDA and CDR2 SQIVND (reference sequence). Trimming removed 5 bases at V and 0 bases at J, with 17 bases between. The CDR3 is CASSGSGRRGSYEQYV. The CDR3 DNA reads TGTGCCAGTAGTGGGTCAGGGCGAAGAGGCTCCTACGAGCAGTACGTC.

The chain joins TRBV24-1 to TRBJ2-1, with D tentatively TRBD1 (5 bases). Germline assignment: CDR1 KGHDR and CDR2 SFDVKD. There are 17 residues in the CDR3. The V end lost 2 bases, the J end lost 6 bases, and 19 bases lay between the germline ends. CDR3 residues: CATSDSPPATAFNEQFF. The CDR3 DNA reads TGTGCCACCAGTGATTCTCCACCCGCGACAGCCTTCAATGAGCAGTTCTTC.